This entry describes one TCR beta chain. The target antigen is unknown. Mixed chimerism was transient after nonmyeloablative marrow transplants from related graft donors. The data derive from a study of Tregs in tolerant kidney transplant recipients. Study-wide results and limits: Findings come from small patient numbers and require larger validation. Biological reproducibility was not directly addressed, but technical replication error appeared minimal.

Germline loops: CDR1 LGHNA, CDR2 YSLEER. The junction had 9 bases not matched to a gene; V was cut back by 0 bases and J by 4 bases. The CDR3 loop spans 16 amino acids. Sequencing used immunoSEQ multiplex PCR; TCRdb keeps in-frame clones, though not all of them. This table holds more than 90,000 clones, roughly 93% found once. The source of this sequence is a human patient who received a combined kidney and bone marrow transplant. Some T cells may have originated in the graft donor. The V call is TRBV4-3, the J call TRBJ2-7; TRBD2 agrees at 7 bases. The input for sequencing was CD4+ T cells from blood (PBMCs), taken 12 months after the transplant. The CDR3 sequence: CASSQDAPSGVYEQYF. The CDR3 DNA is TGCGCCAGCAGCCAAGATGCCCCCAGCGGGGTGTACGAGCAGTACTTC.